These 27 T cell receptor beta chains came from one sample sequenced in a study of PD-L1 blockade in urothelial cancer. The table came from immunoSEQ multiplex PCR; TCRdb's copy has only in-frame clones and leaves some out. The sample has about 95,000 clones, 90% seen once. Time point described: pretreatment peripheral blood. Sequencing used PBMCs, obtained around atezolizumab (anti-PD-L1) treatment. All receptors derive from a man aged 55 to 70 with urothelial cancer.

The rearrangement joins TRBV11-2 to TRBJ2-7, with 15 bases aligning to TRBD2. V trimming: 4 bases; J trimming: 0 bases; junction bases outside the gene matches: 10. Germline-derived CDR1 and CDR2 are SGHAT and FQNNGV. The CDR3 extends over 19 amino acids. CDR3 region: CASSYPGLAGGGSSYEQYF. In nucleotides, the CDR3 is TGTGCCAGCAGCTACCCGGGACTAGCGGGGGGTGGGAGCTCCTACGAGCAGTACTTC.

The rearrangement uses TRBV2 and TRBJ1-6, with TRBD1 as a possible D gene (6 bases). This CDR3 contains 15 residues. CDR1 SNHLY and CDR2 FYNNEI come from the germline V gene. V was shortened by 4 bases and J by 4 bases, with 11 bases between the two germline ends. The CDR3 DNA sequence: TGTGCCAGCAGTGGGACAGAGGTTTATAATTCACCCCTCCACTTT. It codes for CASSGTEVYNSPLHF.

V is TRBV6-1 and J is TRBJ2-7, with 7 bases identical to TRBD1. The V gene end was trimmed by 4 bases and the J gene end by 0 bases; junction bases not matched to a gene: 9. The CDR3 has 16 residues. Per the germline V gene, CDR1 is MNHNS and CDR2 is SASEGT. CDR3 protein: CASSGWWGQNSYEQYF. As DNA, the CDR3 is TGTGCCAGCAGTGGTTGGTGGGGACAGAACTCCTACGAGCAGTACTTC.

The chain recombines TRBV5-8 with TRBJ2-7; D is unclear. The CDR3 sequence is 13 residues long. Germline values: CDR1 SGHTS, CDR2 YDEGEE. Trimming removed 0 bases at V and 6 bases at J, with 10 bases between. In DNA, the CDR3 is TGTGCCAGCAGCTTGGCCGGAGCTCCCGAGCAGTACTTC. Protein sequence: CASSLAGAPEQYF.

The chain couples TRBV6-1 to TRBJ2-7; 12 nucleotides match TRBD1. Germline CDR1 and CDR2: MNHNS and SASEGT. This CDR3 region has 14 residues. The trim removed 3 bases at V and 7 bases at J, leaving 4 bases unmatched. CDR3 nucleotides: TGTGCCAGCAGTGAGGGACAGGGGGCGAGAGAGCAGTACTTC. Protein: CASSEGQGAREQYF.

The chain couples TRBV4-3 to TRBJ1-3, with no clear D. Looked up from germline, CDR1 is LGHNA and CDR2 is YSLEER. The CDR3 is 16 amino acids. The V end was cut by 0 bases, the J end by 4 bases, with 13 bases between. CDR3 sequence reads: CASSQDRAGGGNTIYF. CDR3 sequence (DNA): TGCGCCAGCAGCCAAGATCGCGCAGGTGGAGGAAACACCATATATTTT.

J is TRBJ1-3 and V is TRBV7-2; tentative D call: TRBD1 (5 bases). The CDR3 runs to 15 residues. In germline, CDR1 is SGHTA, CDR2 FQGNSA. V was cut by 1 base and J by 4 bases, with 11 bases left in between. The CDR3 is CASSLVGGSGNTIYF. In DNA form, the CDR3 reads TGTGCCAGCAGCTTAGTGGGGGGGTCAGGAAACACCATATATTTT.

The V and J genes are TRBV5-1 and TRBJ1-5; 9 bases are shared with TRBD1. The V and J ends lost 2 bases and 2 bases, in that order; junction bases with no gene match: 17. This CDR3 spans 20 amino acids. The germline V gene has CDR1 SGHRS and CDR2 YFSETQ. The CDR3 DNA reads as TGCGCCAGCAGCTTAGTCATACCGGGACAGGGCGCAGGGGGCAATCAGCCCCAGCATTTT. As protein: CASSLVIPGQGAGGNQPQHF.

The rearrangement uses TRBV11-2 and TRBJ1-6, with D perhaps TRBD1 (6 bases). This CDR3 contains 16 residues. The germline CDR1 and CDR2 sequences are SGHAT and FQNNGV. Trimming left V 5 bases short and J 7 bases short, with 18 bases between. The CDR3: CASSVTGTNINSPLHF. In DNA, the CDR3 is TGTGCCAGCAGCGTCACCGGGACAAACATAAATTCACCCCTCCACTTT. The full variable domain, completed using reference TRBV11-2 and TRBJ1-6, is EAGVAQSPRYKIIEKRQSVAFWCNPISGHATLYWYQQILGQGPKLLIQFQNNGVVDDSQLPKDRFSAERLKGVDSTLKIQPAKLEDSAVYLCASSVTGTNINSPLHFGNGTRLTVT.

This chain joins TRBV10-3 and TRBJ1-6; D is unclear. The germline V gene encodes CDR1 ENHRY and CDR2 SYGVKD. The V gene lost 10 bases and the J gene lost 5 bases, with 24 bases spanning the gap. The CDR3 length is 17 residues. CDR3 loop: CATHRGLQKQNNSPLHF. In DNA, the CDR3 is TGTGCCACCCACCGCGGACTTCAAAAACAAAATAATTCACCCCTCCACTTT.

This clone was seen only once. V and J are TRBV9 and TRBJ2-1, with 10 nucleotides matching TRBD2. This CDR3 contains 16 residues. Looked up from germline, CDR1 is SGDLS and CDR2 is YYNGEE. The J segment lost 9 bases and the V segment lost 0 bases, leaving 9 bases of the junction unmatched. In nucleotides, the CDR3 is TGTGCCAGCAGCGTAGTGGTGAGCGGGAGGGCCGGTGAGCAGTTCTTC. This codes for CASSVVVSGRAGEQFF. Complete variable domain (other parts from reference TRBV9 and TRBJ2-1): DSGVTQTPKHLITATGQRVTLRCSPRSGDLSVYWYQQSLDQGLQFLIQYYNGEERAKGNILERFSAQQFPDLHSELNLSSLELGDSALYFCASSVVVSGRAGEQFFGPGTRLTVL.

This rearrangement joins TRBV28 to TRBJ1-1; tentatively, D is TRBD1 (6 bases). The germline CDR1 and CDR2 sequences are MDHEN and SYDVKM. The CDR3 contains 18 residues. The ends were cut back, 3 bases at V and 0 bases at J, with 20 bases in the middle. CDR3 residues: CASSLVTGTVFMNTEAFF. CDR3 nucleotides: TGTGCCAGCAGTTTGGTCACAGGGACCGTCTTTATGAACACTGAAGCTTTCTTT.

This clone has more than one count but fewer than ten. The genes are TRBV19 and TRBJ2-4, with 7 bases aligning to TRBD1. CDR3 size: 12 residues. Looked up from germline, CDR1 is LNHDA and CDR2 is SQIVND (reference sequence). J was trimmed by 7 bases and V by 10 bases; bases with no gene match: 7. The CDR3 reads CATFSRGNIQYF. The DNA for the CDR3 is TGTGCCACATTCTCCAGGGGGAACATTCAGTACTTC.

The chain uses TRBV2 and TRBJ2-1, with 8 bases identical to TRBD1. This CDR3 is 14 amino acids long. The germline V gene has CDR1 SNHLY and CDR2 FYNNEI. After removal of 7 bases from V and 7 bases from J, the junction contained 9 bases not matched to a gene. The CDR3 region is CASTEDRVGNEQFF. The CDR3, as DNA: TGTGCCAGCACGGAGGACAGGGTTGGAAATGAGCAGTTCTTC.

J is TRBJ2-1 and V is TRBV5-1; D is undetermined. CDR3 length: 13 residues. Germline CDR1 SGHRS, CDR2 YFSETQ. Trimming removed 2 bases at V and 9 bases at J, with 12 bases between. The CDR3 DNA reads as TGCGCCAGCAGCTTTGAGCATCATGGTGAGCAGTTCTTC. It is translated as CASSFEHHGEQFF.

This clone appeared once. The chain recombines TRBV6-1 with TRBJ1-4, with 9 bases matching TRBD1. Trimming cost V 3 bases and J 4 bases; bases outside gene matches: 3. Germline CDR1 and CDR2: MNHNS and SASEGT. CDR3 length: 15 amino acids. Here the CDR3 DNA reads TGTGCCAGCAGTGATAGGGGACAGGGTAATGAAAAACTGTTTTTT. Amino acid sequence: CASSDRGQGNEKLFF.

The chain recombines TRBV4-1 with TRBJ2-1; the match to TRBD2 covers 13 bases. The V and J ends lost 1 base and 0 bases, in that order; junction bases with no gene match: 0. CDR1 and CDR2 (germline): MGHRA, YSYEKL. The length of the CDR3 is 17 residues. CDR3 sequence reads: CASSQGTSGSSYNEQFF. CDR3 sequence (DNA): TGCGCCAGCAGCCAAGGGACTAGCGGGAGCTCCTACAATGAGCAGTTCTTC.

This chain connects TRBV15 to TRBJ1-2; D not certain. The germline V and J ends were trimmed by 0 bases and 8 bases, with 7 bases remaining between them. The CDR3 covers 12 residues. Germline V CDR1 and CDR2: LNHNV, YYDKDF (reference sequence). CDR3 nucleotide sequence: TGTGCCACCAGCAGAGACAGGTCGGGCTACACCTTC. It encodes CATSRDRSGYTF.

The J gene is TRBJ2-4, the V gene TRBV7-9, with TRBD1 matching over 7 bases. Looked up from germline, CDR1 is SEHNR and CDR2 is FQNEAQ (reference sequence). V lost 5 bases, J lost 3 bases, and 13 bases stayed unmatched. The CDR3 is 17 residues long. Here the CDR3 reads CASSHWTGRRVKNIQYF. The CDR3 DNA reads TGTGCCAGCAGCCATTGGACAGGCCGCCGGGTCAAAAACATTCAGTACTTC.

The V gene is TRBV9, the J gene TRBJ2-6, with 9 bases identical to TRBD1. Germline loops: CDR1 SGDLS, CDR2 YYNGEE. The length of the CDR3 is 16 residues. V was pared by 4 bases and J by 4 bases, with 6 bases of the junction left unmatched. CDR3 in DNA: TGTGCCAGCAGCTTCCTCGGGACAGGGGGGGCCAACGTCCTGACTTTC. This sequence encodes CASSFLGTGGANVLTF.

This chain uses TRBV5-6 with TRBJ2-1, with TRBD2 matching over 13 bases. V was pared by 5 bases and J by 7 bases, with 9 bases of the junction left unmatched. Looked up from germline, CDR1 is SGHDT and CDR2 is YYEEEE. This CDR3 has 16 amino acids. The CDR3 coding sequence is TGTGCCAGCAGGGGGAGGACTAGCGGGAGTTGGAATGAGCAGTTCTTC. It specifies CASRGRTSGSWNEQFF.

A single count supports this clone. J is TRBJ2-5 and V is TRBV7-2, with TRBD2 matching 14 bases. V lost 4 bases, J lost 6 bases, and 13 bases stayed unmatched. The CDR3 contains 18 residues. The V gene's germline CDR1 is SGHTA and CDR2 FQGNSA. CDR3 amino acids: CASSWGTSGRRLGQTQYF. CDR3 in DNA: TGTGCCAGCAGCTGGGGGACTAGCGGGAGACGGTTGGGTCAGACCCAGTACTTC.

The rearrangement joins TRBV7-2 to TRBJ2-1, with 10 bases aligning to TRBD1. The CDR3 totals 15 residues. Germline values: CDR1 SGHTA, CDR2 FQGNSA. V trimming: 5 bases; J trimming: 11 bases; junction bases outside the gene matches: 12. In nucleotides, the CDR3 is TGTGCCAGCAGCACCGGGACAGGGGCCGCGGGGCAGCAGTTCTTC. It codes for CASSTGTGAAGQQFF. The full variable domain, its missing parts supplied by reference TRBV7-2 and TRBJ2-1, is GAGVSQSPSNKVTEKGKDVELRCDPISGHTALYWYRQSLGQGLEFLIYFQGNSAPDKSGLPSDRFSAERTGGSVSTLTIQRTQQEDSAVYLCASSTGTGAAGQQFFGPGTRLTVL.

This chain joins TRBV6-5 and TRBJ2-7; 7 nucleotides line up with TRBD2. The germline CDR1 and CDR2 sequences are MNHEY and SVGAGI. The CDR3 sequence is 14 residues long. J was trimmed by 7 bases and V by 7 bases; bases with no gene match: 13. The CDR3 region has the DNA TGTGCCAGCACCGGTGCAGCGGGGCAATTGGAGCAGTACTTC. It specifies CASTGAAGQLEQYF.

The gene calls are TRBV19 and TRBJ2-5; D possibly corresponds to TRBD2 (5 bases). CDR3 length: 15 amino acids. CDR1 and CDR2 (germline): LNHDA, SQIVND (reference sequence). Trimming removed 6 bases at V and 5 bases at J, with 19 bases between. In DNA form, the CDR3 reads TGTGCCAGTAGCCAGACTACGACTGCCACGGAGACCCAGTACTTC. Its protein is CASSQTTTATETQYF.

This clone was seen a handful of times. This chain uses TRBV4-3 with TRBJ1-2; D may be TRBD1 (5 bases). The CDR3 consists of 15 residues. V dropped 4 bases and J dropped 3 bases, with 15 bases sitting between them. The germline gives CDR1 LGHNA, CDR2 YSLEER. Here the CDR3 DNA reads TGCGCCAGCAGCCCGTCGGGGGGAACGGACTATGGCTACACCTTC. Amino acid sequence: CASSPSGGTDYGYTF.

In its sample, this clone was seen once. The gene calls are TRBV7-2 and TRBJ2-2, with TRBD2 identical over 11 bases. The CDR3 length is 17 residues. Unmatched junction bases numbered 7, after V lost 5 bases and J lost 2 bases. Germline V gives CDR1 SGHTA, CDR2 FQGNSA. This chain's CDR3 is CASSRPSGGPNTGELFF. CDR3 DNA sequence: TGTGCCAGCAGCCGTCCTAGCGGGGGGCCTAACACCGGGGAGCTGTTTTTT.